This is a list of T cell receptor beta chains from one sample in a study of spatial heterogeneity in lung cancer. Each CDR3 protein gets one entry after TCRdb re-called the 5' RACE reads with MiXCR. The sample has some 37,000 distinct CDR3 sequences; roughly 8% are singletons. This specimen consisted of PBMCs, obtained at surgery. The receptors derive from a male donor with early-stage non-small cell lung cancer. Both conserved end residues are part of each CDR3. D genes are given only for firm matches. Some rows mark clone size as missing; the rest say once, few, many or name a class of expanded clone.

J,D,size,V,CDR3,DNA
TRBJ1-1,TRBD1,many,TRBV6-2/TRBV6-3,CASRTHRTGGTEAFF,TGTGCCAGCAGGACCCATAGAACAGGGGGGACTGAAGCTTTCTTT
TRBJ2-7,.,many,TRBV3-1,CASSLDDYEQYF,TGTGCCAGCAGCCTAGATGACTACGAGCAGTACTTC
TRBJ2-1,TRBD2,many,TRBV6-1,CASRGSGGSYNEQFF,TGTGCCAGCAGGGGTAGCGGGGGGTCCTACAATGAGCAGTTCTTC
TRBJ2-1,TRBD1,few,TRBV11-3,CASSPTGNSYNEQFF,TGTGCCAGCAGCCCGACAGGGAATAGCTACAATGAGCAGTTCTTC
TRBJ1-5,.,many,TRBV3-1,CASSQVGAQPQHF,TGTGCCAGCAGCCAAGTCGGGGCTCAGCCCCAGCATTTT
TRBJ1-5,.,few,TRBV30,CAWSVRGYQPQHF,TGTGCCTGGAGTGTACGCGGTTATCAGCCCCAGCATTTT
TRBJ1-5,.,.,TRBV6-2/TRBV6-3,CASSYVTENQPQHF,TGTGCCAGCAGTTACGTCACAGAAAATCAGCCCCAGCATTTT
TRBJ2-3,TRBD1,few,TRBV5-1,CASSLAPGQGSTDTQYF,TGCGCCAGCAGCTTGGCCCCGGGACAGGGGAGTACAGATACGCAGTATTTT
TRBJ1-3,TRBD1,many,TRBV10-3,CAISESTGISGNTIYF,TGTGCCATCAGTGAGTCGACAGGGATCTCTGGAAACACCATATATTTT
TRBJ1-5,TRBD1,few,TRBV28,CASSSYRTGIFVSNQPQHF,TGTGCCAGCAGTTCCTATCGGACAGGGATATTTGTTAGCAATCAGCCCCAGCATTTT
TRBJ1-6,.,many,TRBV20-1,CSATSSDNSPLHF,TGCAGTGCAACCTCCTCGGATAATTCACCCCTCCACTTT
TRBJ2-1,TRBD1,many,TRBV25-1,CASSDHRGRTEQFF,TGTGCCAGCAGTGACCACAGGGGGAGGACTGAGCAGTTCTTC
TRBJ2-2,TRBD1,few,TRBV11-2,CASSPPGQGAGELFF,TGTGCCAGCAGCCCTCCGGGACAGGGTGCCGGGGAGCTGTTTTTT
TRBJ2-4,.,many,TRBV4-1,CASSLERAKNIQYF,TGCGCCAGCAGCCTTGAAAGGGCCAAAAACATTCAGTACTTC
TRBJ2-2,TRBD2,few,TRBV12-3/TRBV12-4,CASSPWGGGELFF,TGTGCCAGCAGCCCATGGGGGGGCGGGGAGCTGTTTTTT
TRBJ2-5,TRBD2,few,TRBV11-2,CASNQNSGNRYETQYF,TGTGCCAGCAACCAGAATAGCGGGAACCGTTATGAGACCCAGTACTTC
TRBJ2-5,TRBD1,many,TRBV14,CASSKTGGRETQYF,TGTGCCAGCAGCAAAACAGGGGGACGAGAGACCCAGTACTTC
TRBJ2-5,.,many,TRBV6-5,CASSSIVALETQYF,TGTGCCAGCAGTTCCATCGTCGCTCTAGAGACCCAGTACTTC
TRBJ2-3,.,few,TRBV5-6,CASSLYQSTDTQYF,TGTGCCAGCAGCTTGTACCAGAGCACAGATACGCAGTATTTT
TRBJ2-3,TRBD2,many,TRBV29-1,CSVEGGEDTQYF,TGCAGCGTTGAGGGGGGGGAAGATACGCAGTATTTT
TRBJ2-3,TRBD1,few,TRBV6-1,CASLRQGADTQYF,TGTGCCAGCCTGAGACAGGGGGCAGATACGCAGTATTTT
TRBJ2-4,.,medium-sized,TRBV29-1,CSVVTGRNIQYF,TGCAGCGTTGTAACAGGAAGAAACATTCAGTACTTC
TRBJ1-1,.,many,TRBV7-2,CASSSDRNTEAFF,TGTGCCAGCAGCTCGGACAGGAACACTGAAGCTTTCTTT
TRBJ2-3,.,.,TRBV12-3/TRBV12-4,CASTPGTLRSDTQYF,TGTGCCAGCACCCCCGGGACTCTTAGAAGCGATACGCAGTATTTT
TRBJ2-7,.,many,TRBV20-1,CSARDRDYEQYF,TGCAGTGCTAGAGATCGGGACTACGAGCAGTACTTC
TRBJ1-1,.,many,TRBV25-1,CASRTAPPGHTEAFF,TGTGCCAGCAGGACGGCACCCCCAGGGCACACTGAAGCTTTCTTT
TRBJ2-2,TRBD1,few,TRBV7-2,CASSLGAFGTVNTGELFF,TGTGCCAGCAGCTTAGGGGCTTTCGGGACAGTGAACACCGGGGAGCTGTTTTTT
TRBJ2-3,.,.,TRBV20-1,CSATWGGGTDTQYF,TGCAGTGCTACGTGGGGGGGCGGAACAGATACGCAGTATTTT
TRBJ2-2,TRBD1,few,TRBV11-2,CASTYRQGGTGELFF,TGTGCCAGCACCTACCGACAGGGGGGGACCGGGGAGCTGTTTTTT
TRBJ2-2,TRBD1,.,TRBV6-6,CASSYVQGALGTGELFF,TGTGCCAGCAGTTACGTACAGGGGGCTCTGGGCACCGGGGAGCTGTTTTTT
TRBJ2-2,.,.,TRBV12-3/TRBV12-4,CASRRGAGELFF,TGTGCCAGCAGGCGAGGGGCGGGGGAGCTGTTTTTT
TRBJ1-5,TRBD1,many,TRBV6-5,CASSLQGNQPQHF,TGTGCCAGCAGCCTACAGGGGAATCAGCCCCAGCATTTT
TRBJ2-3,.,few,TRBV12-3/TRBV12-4,CASRPGGTDTQYF,TGTGCCAGCCGTCCTGGGGGCACAGATACGCAGTATTTT
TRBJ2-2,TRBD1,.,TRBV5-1,CASSRRSGTGGTGELFF,TGCGCCAGCAGCCGAAGGTCTGGGACAGGGGGAACCGGGGAGCTGTTTTTT